The 22 T cell receptor beta chains below were found in one sample sequenced in a study of human T cells and chemical hapten exposure. This sample's time point: patch test 3, about 24 weeks after DPC sensitization. Treatment described: therapeutic diphenylcyclopropenone sensitization with weekly scalp DPC. TCRdb re-called the RACE reads with MiXCR, one entry per CDR3 protein. The sample yields tens of thousands of distinct CDR3 sequences, under 14% seen once. The source material was whole blood, sampled in connection with sensitization to the hapten diphenylcyclopropenone (DPC). The receptor source for this set is a woman in her forties or fifties with alopecia areata. Some clones in this sample may be carry-over from other donors' samples.

This clonotype was detected only a few times. The chain carries TRBV7-3 and TRBJ1-1, with D uncertain. Deletions cut 2 bases from V and 4 bases from J, with 11 bases between. Looked up from germline, CDR1 is SGHTA and CDR2 is FQGTGA. CDR3 length equals 14 residues. The CDR3 DNA sequence: TGTGCCAGCAGCTTAGGGAGTTCGGGCACTGAAGCTTTCTTT. Its translation is CASSLGSSGTEAFF.

The V call is TRBV2, the J call TRBJ2-7; possible D gene TRBD2, 6 bases. This CDR3 is 17 amino acids long. The germline V gene has CDR1 SNHLY and CDR2 FYNNEI. With 1 base removed from V and 3 bases from J, the gap between germline ends came to 19 bases. The CDR3 bases are TGTGCCAGCAGTGAAGACCTAGCCGCTCGGGACTTCTACGAGCAGTACTTC. Translated, it gives CASSEDLAARDFYEQYF.

This clonotype was seen many times. The chain uses TRBV6-1 and TRBJ1-2, with D tentatively TRBD1 (5 bases). This CDR3 comprises 13 residues. Germline V CDR1 and CDR2: MNHNS, SASEGT. V lost 6 bases to trimming and J lost 3 bases, with 11 bases between them. The CDR3 loop is CASRQGGDYGYTF. CDR3 in DNA: TGTGCCAGCAGGCAGGGAGGCGACTATGGCTACACCTTC.

The CDR3 here is CASSPSGTSGTGQYF. The CDR3 DNA reads TGCGCCAGCAGCCCCTCCGGGACTAGCGGGACGGGGCAGTACTTC. This sequence joins TRBV5-1 and TRBJ2-7; 13 bases fit TRBD2. V lost 4 bases, J lost 9 bases, and 10 bases stayed unmatched. Per germline, CDR1 SGHRS and CDR2 YFSETQ. The CDR3 has 15 amino acids.

There are many counts of this clonotype. The V gene is TRBV20-1, the J gene TRBJ2-5; D gene unclear. In germline, CDR1 is DFQATT, CDR2 SNEGSKA (reference sequence). V shed 2 bases and J shed 8 bases, with 9 bases lying between them. The CDR3 has 11 residues. CDR3 amino acids: CSARRSETQYF. CDR3 DNA sequence: TGCAGTGCTAGAAGGTCGGAAACCCAGTACTTC.

The V and J genes are TRBV6-6 and TRBJ2-2; no clear D. Germline V CDR1 and CDR2: MNHNY, SVGAGI (reference sequence). The V end was cut by 6 bases, the J end by 1 base, with 12 bases between. The length of the CDR3 is 15 residues. The CDR3 nucleotides are TGTGCCAGCAGCCCACTCTTGCAGAACACCGGGGAGCTGTTTTTT. Its translation is CASSPLLQNTGELFF.

This clonotype was seen ten or more times. This chain links TRBV7-9 with TRBJ2-3; tentatively, D is TRBD2 (6 bases). Germline loops: CDR1 SEHNR, CDR2 FQNEAQ (reference sequence). The CDR3 has 15 amino acids. Trimming stripped 10 bases from V and 2 bases from J, with 19 bases between. CDR3 nucleotide sequence: TGTGCCACTTCTACCACTAGCTTATCCACAGATACGCAGTATTTT. It codes for CATSTTSLSTDTQYF.

The rearrangement links TRBV28 to TRBJ1-2; D call uncertain. The ends were cut back, 7 bases at V and 4 bases at J, with 7 bases in the middle. CDR1 and CDR2 (germline): MDHEN, SYDVKM. The CDR3 is made up of 11 amino acids. The CDR3 bases are TGTGCCAGCACCGCGGCCTATGGCTACACCTTC. Amino acid sequence: CASTAAYGYTF.

This clonotype has ten or more counts. This sequence joins TRBV3-1 and TRBJ2-7; D could derive from TRBD1 or TRBD2 (5 bases each). Germline V gives CDR1 LGHDT, CDR2 YNNKEL (reference sequence). CDR3 size: 15 residues. With 4 bases removed from V and 0 bases from J, the gap between germline ends came to 13 bases. The CDR3: CASSRPGTLSYEQYF. The DNA for the CDR3 is TGTGCCAGCAGCCGTCCCGGGACGCTCTCCTACGAGCAGTACTTC.

This clonotype was found a few times. The chain recombines TRBV11-3 with TRBJ2-1, with D unclear. This CDR3 has 13 residues. V dropped 4 bases and J dropped 5 bases, with 9 bases sitting between them. The V gene's germline CDR1 is SGHNT and CDR2 YENEEA. Here the CDR3 reads CASSSRPDNEQFF. CDR3 bases: TGTGCCAGCAGCTCCAGACCCGACAATGAGCAGTTCTTC.

The J gene is TRBJ1-6, the V gene TRBV5-1; 10 bases are a match to TRBD1. The V segment lost 4 bases and the J segment 2 bases; nucleotides outside the gene matches: 6. This CDR3 is built from 17 residues. The germline gives CDR1 SGHRS, CDR2 YFSETQ. The CDR3 protein is CASSGGQGGTYNSPLHF. In nucleotides, the CDR3 is TGCGCCAGCAGCGGTGGACAGGGGGGGACCTATAATTCACCCCTCCACTTT.

This clonotype was seen many times. V gene TRBV12-3 or TRBV12-4 combines with J gene TRBJ1-5; weak D call: TRBD1 (6 bases). V lost 7 bases and J lost 0, with 13 bases in between. The CDR3 has 15 residues. The CDR3 sequence is CASTRDRISNQPQHF. For the CDR3, the DNA is TGTGCCAGCACCAGAGACAGGATTAGCAATCAGCCCCAGCATTTT.

This clonotype turned up a few times. The chain is built from TRBV7-9 and TRBJ1-3; no clear D. V lost 4 bases and J 0 bases, leaving 10 bases between the germline ends. This CDR3 is built from 15 residues. Per germline, CDR1 SEHNR and CDR2 FQNEAQ (reference sequence). The CDR3 protein is CASSSDGFSGNTIYF. DNA for the CDR3: TGTGCCAGCAGCTCCGACGGCTTCTCTGGAAACACCATATATTTT.

This clonotype was detected ten times or more. The rearrangement uses TRBV6-5 and TRBJ1-2; D possibly corresponds to TRBD1 (5 bases). The V gene lost 6 bases and the J gene lost 8 bases, with 22 bases spanning the gap. Germline V gene sequence: CDR1 MNHEY, CDR2 SVGAGI. This CDR3 contains 15 residues. As DNA, the CDR3 is TGTGCCAGCAGGCTTATTGGGACCGACCAGGAGGGCTACACCTTC. It specifies CASRLIGTDQEGYTF.

The gene calls are TRBV5-1 and TRBJ2-5; D is undetermined. In germline, CDR1 is SGHRS, CDR2 YFSETQ. The CDR3 extends over 14 amino acids. Deletions cut 1 base from V and 1 base from J, with 8 bases between. CDR3 sequence (DNA): TGCGCCAGCAGCTTGAGAGACGCCCAAGAGACCCAGTACTTC. Translated, it gives CASSLRDAQETQYF. Full variable domain (remainder filled in from reference TRBV5-1 and TRBJ2-5): KAGVTQTPRYLIKTRGQQVTLSCSPISGHRSVSWYQQTPGQGLQFLFEYFSETQRNKGNFPGRFSGRQFSNSRSEMNVSTLELGDSALYLCASSLRDAQETQYFGPGTRLLVL.

This clonotype was detected ten times or more. The chain is built from TRBV25-1 and TRBJ2-2, with 15 bases identical to TRBD2. Unmatched junction bases numbered 9, after V lost 5 bases and J lost 5 bases. Looked up from germline, CDR1 is MGHDK and CDR2 is SYGVNS. This CDR3 contains 18 residues. Written as DNA, the CDR3 is TGTGCCAGCAGTTCCCGGACTAGCGGGAGGGCCAGGACCGGGGAGCTGTTTTTT. It yields the protein CASSSRTSGRARTGELFF. Supplemented by reference TRBV25-1 and TRBJ2-2, the full variable domain reads EADIYQTPRYLVIGTGKKITLECSQTMGHDKMYWYQQDPGMELHLIHYSYGVNSTEKGDLSSESTVSRIRTEHFPLTLESARPSHTSQYLCASSSRTSGRARTGELFFGEGSRLTVL.

This clonotype has a count of ten or more. V gene TRBV5-6 combines with J gene TRBJ1-5; possibly TRBD1 for D (5 bases). Trimming took 4 bases from V and 0 from J, leaving 14 bases between them. The length of the CDR3 is 16 residues. In germline, CDR1 is SGHDT, CDR2 YYEEEE. CDR3 residues: CASSPNGGHSNQPQHF. The CDR3 DNA follows: TGTGCCAGCAGCCCGAACGGAGGACATAGCAATCAGCCCCAGCATTTT.

In this sample, this clonotype turned up a few times. The chain links TRBV24-1 to TRBJ2-1, with a possible D match to TRBD2 (5 bases). The CDR3 length is 13 residues. The germline V gene encodes CDR1 KGHDR and CDR2 SFDVKD. Trimming took 9 bases from V and 8 from J, leaving 16 bases between them. CDR3: CATQASSRDEQFF. CDR3 nucleotide sequence: TGTGCCACCCAGGCCAGTTCGCGGGATGAGCAGTTCTTC.

This clonotype occurred many times. The genes are TRBV11-2 and TRBJ2-5; 10 bases fit TRBD2. The CDR3 length is 18 residues. Losses at the gene ends were 0 bases for V and 4 bases for J; bases not matched to a gene: 11. Germline loops: CDR1 SGHAT, CDR2 FQNNGV. CDR3 in amino acids: CASSLEILLAGAAETQYF. The CDR3 nucleotides read TGTGCCAGCAGCTTAGAAATTCTCCTAGCGGGAGCGGCAGAGACCCAGTACTTC.

This clonotype was seen ten or more times. J is TRBJ2-7 and V is TRBV29-1, with 8 nucleotides matching TRBD1. The germline CDR1 and CDR2 sequences are SQVTM and ANQGSEA. CDR3 size: 14 residues. The junction had 8 bases not matched to a gene; V was cut back by 2 bases and J by 5 bases. In DNA, the CDR3 is TGCAGCGTTGAAATTGCGGGACAGGTAAACGAGCAGTACTTC. As protein: CSVEIAGQVNEQYF.

This clonotype was recorded a few times. The genes are TRBV28 and TRBJ1-5; D unclear. Germline V gene sequence: CDR1 MDHEN, CDR2 SYDVKM. The CDR3 contains 11 residues. V was clipped by 6 bases and J by 6 bases, with 6 bases between them. This chain's CDR3 is CASSRFQPQHF. The CDR3 DNA reads TGTGCCAGCAGCCGGTTTCAGCCCCAGCATTTT. The full variable domain, rest sourced from reference TRBV28 and TRBJ1-5, is DVKVTQSSRYLVKRTGEKVFLECVQDMDHENMFWYRQDPGLGLRLIYFSYDVKMKEKGDIPEGYSVSREKKERFSLILESASTNQTSMYLCASSRFQPQHFGDGTRLSIL.

At least ten counts were recorded for this clonotype. Here the CDR3 reads CAIGGGLPNTGELFF. In DNA, the CDR3 is TGTGCCATCGGAGGGGGACTACCCAACACCGGGGAGCTGTTTTTT. The chain employs TRBV10-3 and TRBJ2-2; a possible D gene is TRBD2 (7 bases). CDR3 size: 15 residues. Germline assignment: CDR1 ENHRY and CDR2 SYGVKD. Trimming shortened V by 8 bases and J by 2 bases, and 15 bases separated the two germline ends.